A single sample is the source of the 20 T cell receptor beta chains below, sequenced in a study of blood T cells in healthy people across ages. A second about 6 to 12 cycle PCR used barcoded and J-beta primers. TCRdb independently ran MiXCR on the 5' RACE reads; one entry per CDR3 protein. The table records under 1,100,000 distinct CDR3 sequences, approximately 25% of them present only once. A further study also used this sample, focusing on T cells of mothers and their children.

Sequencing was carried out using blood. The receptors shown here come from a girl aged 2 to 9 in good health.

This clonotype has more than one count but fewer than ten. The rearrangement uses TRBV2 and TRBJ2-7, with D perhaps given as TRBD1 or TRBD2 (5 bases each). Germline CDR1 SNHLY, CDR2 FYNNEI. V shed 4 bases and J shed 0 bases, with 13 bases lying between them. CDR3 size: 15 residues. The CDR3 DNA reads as TGTGCCAGCAGTGGGCAGGGAGCCGGCTCCTACGAGCAGTACTTC. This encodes CASSGQGAGSYEQYF. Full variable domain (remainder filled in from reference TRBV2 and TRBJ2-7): EPEVTQTPSHQVTQMGQEVILRCVPISNHLYFYWYRQILGQKVEFLVSFYNNEISEKSEIFDDQFSVERPDGSNFTLKIRSTKLEDSAMYFCASSGQGAGSYEQYFGPGTRLTVT.

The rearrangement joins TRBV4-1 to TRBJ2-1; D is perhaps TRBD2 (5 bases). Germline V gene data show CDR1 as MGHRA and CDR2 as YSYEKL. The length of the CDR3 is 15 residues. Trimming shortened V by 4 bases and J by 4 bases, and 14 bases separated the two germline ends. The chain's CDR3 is CASSPERDLYNEQFF. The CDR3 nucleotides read TGCGCCAGCAGCCCTGAACGGGATTTATACAATGAGCAGTTCTTC.

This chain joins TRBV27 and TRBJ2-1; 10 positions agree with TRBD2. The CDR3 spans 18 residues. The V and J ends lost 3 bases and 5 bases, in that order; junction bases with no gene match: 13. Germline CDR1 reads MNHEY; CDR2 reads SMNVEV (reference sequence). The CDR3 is CASSFLRLAGENNNEQFF. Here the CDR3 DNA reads TGTGCCAGCAGTTTTCTTCGGCTAGCGGGAGAGAATAACAATGAGCAGTTCTTC.

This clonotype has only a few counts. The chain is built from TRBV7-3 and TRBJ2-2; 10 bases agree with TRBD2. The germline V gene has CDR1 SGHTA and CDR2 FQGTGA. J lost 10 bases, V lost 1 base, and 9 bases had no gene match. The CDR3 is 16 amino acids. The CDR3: CASSLSSGGLPAELFF. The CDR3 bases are TGTGCCAGCAGCTTAAGTAGCGGGGGGCTCCCCGCGGAGCTGTTTTTT.

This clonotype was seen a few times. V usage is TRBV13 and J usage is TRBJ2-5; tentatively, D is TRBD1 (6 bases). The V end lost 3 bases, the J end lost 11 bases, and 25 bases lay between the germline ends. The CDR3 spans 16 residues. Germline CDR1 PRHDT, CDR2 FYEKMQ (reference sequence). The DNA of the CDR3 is TGTGCCAGCAGCTTGACGACAGGCCCCCGTCTTTACGGGCAGTACTTC. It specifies CASSLTTGPRLYGQYF.

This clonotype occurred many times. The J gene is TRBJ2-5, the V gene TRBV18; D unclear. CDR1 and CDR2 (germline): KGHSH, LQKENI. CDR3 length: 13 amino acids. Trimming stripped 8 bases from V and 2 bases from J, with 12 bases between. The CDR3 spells CASSPSSQETQYF. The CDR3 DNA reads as TGTGCCAGCAGCCCGTCCTCTCAAGAGACCCAGTACTTC.

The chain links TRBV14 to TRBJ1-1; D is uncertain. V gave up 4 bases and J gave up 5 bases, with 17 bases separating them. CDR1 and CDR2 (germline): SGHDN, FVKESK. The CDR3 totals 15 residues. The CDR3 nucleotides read TGTGCCAGCAGCCCTCTTGCCAGGCGACGGACTGAAGCTTTCTTT. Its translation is CASSPLARRRTEAFF.

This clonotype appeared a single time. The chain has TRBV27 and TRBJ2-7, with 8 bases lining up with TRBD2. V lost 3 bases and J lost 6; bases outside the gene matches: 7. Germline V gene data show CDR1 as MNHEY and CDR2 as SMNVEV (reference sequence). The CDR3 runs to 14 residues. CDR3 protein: CASSFHREGSEQYF. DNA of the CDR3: TGTGCCAGCAGTTTTCATCGGGAGGGCTCCGAGCAGTACTTC.

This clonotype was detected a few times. This CDR3 is CSVRLSATDTQYF. Here the CDR3 DNA reads TGCAGCGTTCGCCTGTCGGCCACAGATACGCAGTATTTT. The genes are TRBV29-1 and TRBJ2-3; D gene ambiguous. The CDR3 totals 13 residues. The germline V gene has CDR1 SQVTM and CDR2 ANQGSEA. Trimming removed 5 bases from V and 2 bases from J, with 11 bases in between.

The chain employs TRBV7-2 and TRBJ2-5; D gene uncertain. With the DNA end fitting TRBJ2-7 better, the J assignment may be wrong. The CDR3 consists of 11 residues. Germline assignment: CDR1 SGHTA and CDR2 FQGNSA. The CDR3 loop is CASRFIGEQYF. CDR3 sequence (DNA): TGTGCCAGCAGGTTCATAGGCGAGCAGTACTTC.

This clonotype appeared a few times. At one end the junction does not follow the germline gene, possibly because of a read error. The CDR3 nucleotides read TGTGCCGGCAGTGGGAAGACCCAGTACTTC. Translation gives CAGSGKTQYF. The chain employs TRBV13 and TRBJ2-5; D remains ambiguous. This CDR3 comprises 10 residues. Germline V lookup: CDR1 PRHDT, CDR2 FYEKMQ (reference sequence).

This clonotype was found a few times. CDR3 nucleotides: TGTGCCACCCACGGTCCAACCTACGAGCAGTACTTC. It specifies CATHGPTYEQYF. This chain links TRBV25-1 with TRBJ2-7; D remains unclear. Trimming stripped 10 bases from V and 2 bases from J, with 12 bases between. This CDR3 region has 12 residues. Germline values: CDR1 MGHDK, CDR2 SYGVNS.

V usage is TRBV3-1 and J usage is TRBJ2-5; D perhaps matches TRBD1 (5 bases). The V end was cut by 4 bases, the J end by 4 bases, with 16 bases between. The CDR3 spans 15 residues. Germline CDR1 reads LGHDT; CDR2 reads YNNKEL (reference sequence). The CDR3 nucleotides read TGTGCCAGCAGCCTCGGGTTTAGGCAGGGAGAGACCCAGTACTTC. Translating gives CASSLGFRQGETQYF.

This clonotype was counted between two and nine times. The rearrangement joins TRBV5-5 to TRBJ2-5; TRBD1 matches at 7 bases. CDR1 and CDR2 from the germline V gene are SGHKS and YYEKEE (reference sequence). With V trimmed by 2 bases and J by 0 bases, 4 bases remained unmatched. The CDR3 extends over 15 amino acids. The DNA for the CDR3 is TGTGCCAGCAGCTTTGTGACAGGGTACCAAGAGACCCAGTACTTC. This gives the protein CASSFVTGYQETQYF.

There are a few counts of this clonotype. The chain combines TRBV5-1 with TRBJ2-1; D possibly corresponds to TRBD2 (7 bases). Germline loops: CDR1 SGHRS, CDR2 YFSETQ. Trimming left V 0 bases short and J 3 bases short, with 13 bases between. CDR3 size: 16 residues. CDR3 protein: CASSLAEGGVYNEQFF. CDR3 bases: TGCGCCAGCAGCTTGGCCGAGGGGGGGGTCTACAATGAGCAGTTCTTC.

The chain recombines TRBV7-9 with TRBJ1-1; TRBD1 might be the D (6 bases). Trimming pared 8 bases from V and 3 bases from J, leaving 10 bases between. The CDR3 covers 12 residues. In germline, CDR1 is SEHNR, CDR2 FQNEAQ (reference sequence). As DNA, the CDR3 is TGTGCCAGCCAACAGGGTGACACTGAAGCTTTCTTT. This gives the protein CASQQGDTEAFF.

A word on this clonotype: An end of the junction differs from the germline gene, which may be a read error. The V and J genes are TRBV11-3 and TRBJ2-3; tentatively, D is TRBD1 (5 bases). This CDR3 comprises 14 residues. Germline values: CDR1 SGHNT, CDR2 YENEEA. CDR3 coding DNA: TGTGCCAGGAGCTTAGATCAGGGCTTGGATACGCAGTATTTT. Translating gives CARSLDQGLDTQYF.

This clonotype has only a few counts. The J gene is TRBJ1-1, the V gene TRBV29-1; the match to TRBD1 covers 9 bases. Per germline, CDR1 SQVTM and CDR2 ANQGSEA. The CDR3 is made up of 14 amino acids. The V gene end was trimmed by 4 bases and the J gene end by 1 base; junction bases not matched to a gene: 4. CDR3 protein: CSVGIQGANTEAFF. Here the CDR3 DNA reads TGCAGCGTTGGGATACAGGGGGCGAACACTGAAGCTTTCTTT.

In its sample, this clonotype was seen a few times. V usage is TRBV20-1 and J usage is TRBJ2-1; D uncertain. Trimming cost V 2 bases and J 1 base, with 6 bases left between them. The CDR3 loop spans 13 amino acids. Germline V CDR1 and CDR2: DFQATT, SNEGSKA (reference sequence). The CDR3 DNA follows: TGCAGTGCTAGACTAGTTTCCTACAATGAGCAGTTCTTC. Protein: CSARLVSYNEQFF.

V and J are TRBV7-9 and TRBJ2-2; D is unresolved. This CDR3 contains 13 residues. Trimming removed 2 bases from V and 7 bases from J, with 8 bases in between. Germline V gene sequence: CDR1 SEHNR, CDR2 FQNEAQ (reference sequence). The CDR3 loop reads CASSLHVGGELFF. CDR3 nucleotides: TGTGCCAGCAGCTTACATGTAGGCGGGGAGCTGTTTTTT.